The 18 T cell receptor beta chains listed next were all sequenced from one sample in a study of early T cells in non-severe SARS-CoV-2 infection (dated by TCRdb to about 2021). Libraries were made using 5' RACE. The run used a NextSeq 500. Through fastp at Q25 and MiXCR, TCRdb rebuilt clones from the public reads, retaining in-frame beta chains. Entries are consolidated by CDR3 protein sequence, retaining the most common genes and DNA. The sample yields some 73,000 distinct CDR3 sequences; roughly 12% were counted once. Roughly 3.1% of the sample is in the top ten clones. The sequencing sample was made of whole blood. The receptors stem from an adult who was a healthcare worker with PCR-confirmed SARS-CoV-2 infection or an uninfected control (not recorded which).

The J gene is TRBJ2-4, the V gene TRBV7-2; D is perhaps TRBD1 or TRBD2 (7 bases each). This CDR3 is 14 amino acids long. The ends were cut back, 5 bases at V and 3 bases at J, with 11 bases in the middle. Germline V gene sequence: CDR1 SGHTA, CDR2 FQGNSA. CDR3 region: CASSGRGGKNIQYF. The DNA for the CDR3 is TGTGCCAGCAGCGGCAGGGGGGGCAAAAACATTCAGTACTTC.

The V gene is TRBV20-1, the J gene TRBJ2-1; 7 positions match TRBD2. With 6 bases clipped from V and 0 bases from J, the junction kept 11 bases outside the gene matches. This CDR3 is 16 amino acids long. The germline CDR1 and CDR2 sequences are DFQATT and SNEGSKA (reference sequence). CDR3 DNA sequence: TGCAGTGCCCGGCAAGCGGGAACGAGCTCCTACAATGAGCAGTTCTTC. It encodes CSARQAGTSSYNEQFF.

This clonotype showed up just a few times. The chain has TRBV29-1 and TRBJ2-2, with TRBD1 matching 7 bases. The CDR3 runs to 14 residues. Looked up from germline, CDR1 is SQVTM and CDR2 is ANQGSEA. V dropped 6 bases and J dropped 0; count of bases not matched to a gene: 4. DNA of the CDR3: TGCAGCGTCCCCGGGACAGCGAACACCGGGGAGCTGTTTTTT. This encodes CSVPGTANTGELFF.

This clonotype has a handful of counts. The V call is TRBV7-9, the J call TRBJ2-1; D is possibly TRBD1 or TRBD2 (7 bases each). CDR3 size: 16 residues. Germline CDR1 reads SEHNR; CDR2 reads FQNEAQ (reference sequence). V gave up 7 bases and J gave up 6 bases, with 22 bases separating them. CDR3 sequence reads: CASTQEGRGRRNEQFF. CDR3 sequence (DNA): TGTGCCAGCACCCAGGAGGGGAGGGGGCGCCGCAATGAGCAGTTCTTC.

The chain has TRBV7-9 and TRBJ2-7, with D perhaps TRBD1 (5 bases). V lost 4 bases and J 5 bases, leaving 6 bases between the germline ends. This CDR3 spans 11 amino acids. CDR1 and CDR2 from the germline V gene are SEHNR and FQNEAQ (reference sequence). The CDR3 is CASSSGNEQYF. DNA for the CDR3: TGTGCCAGCAGCTCAGGGAACGAGCAGTACTTC.

This clonotype was detected a few times. This chain links TRBV29-1 with TRBJ1-2; the D gene is possibly TRBD1 (6 bases). The CDR3 sequence is 13 residues long. CDR1 SQVTM and CDR2 ANQGSEA come from the germline V gene. V gave up 6 bases and J gave up 4 bases, with 15 bases separating them. Written as DNA, the CDR3 is TGCAGCGTCCAGGGGAGTGTTGGCTATGGCTACACCTTC. As protein: CSVQGSVGYGYTF. Complete variable domain (other parts from reference TRBV29-1 and TRBJ1-2): SAVISQKPSRDICQRGTSLTIQCQVDSQVTMMFWYRQQPGQSLTLIATANQGSEATYESGFVIDKFPISRPNLTFSTLTVSNMSPEDSSIYLCSVQGSVGYGYTFGSGTRLTVV.

The chain couples TRBV9 to TRBJ2-1; possibly TRBD2 for D (6 bases). Germline lookup yields CDR1 SGDLS and CDR2 YYNGEE. Trimming stripped 5 bases from V and 0 bases from J, with 12 bases between. The CDR3 runs 15 residues. The DNA of the CDR3 is TGTGCCAGCAGTAACAGCGGGCACTCCTACAATGAGCAGTTCTTC. This sequence encodes CASSNSGHSYNEQFF.

This rearrangement joins TRBV7-2 to TRBJ2-3, with TRBD2 matching 8 bases. This CDR3 spans 15 amino acids. The germline V gene has CDR1 SGHTA and CDR2 FQGNSA. V shed 1 base, J shed 5 bases, and the junction held 5 bases outside the gene matches. CDR3 sequence (DNA): TGTGCCAGCAGCTTAGGCGGGAGGATTGGAGATACGCAGTATTTT. This encodes CASSLGGRIGDTQYF.

The rearrangement joins TRBV24-1 to TRBJ2-3; D is possibly TRBD1 (6 bases). The CDR3 has 15 residues. The germline V gene has CDR1 KGHDR and CDR2 SFDVKD. V lost 4 bases and J lost 1, with 11 bases in between. CDR3 sequence reads: CATSDSAGGTDTQYF. The CDR3 nucleotides read TGTGCCACCAGTGACTCCGCAGGGGGCACAGATACGCAGTATTTT.

The V gene is TRBV11-2, the J gene TRBJ2-3, with a weak D call TRBD1 (5 bases). Germline CDR1 is SGHAT and CDR2 is FQNNGV. With 8 bases removed from V and 5 bases from J, the gap between germline ends came to 20 bases. This CDR3 comprises 15 residues. CDR3 sequence: CASGRQTAAQDTQYF. CDR3 sequence (DNA): TGTGCCAGCGGCCGACAGACGGCCGCGCAAGATACGCAGTATTTT.

The DNA of the CDR3 is TGCAGTGCTAGACCCAGCGCGAACACCGGGGAGCTGTTTTTT. Protein sequence: CSARPSANTGELFF. This rearrangement joins TRBV20-1 to TRBJ2-2; D is undetermined. The CDR3 is 14 residues long. Trimming removed 2 bases from V and 0 bases from J, with 7 bases in between. The germline CDR1 and CDR2 sequences are DFQATT and SNEGSKA (reference sequence).

This clonotype was picked up many times. This sequence joins TRBV10-1 and TRBJ2-1; D is possibly TRBD1 (5 bases). Between the trimmed V and J ends, which lost 6 bases and 4 bases, there was a span of 7 bases. The CDR3 runs 12 residues. The germline V gene has CDR1 WNHNN and CDR2 SYGVQD (reference sequence). CDR3 in amino acids: CASSQGYNEQFF. The CDR3 DNA reads as TGCGCCAGCAGCCAGGGTTACAATGAGCAGTTCTTC.

This clonotype was found a few times. The V gene is TRBV10-2, the J gene TRBJ2-1; D gene uncertain. Per the germline V gene, CDR1 is WSHSY and CDR2 is SAAADI. There are 13 residues in the CDR3. V was cut by 6 bases and J by 2 bases, with 8 bases left in between. CDR3 residues: CASSTEAYNEQFF. The CDR3 DNA follows: TGCGCCAGCAGCACTGAGGCCTACAATGAGCAGTTCTTC.

This clonotype occurred a few times. This chain joins TRBV28 and TRBJ2-7; D gene ambiguous. Germline V gene sequence: CDR1 MDHEN, CDR2 SYDVKM. The V end was cut by 1 base, the J end by 2 bases, with 6 bases between. The CDR3 has 13 amino acids. CDR3 bases: TGTGCCAGCAGTTTATTGGGTCCCTACGAGCAGTACTTC. Protein product: CASSLLGPYEQYF.

The rearrangement links TRBV29-1 to TRBJ2-3; the D gene is possibly TRBD2 (6 bases). From germline, CDR1 is SQVTM and CDR2 ANQGSEA. V lost 7 bases, J lost 3 bases, and 26 bases lay in between. The CDR3 contains 17 residues. CDR3 sequence: CSAAAAFGGGRTDTQYF. CDR3 in DNA: TGCAGCGCCGCGGCCGCCTTCGGGGGAGGTCGAACAGATACGCAGTATTTT.

Only a few counts were recorded for this clonotype. V gene TRBV28 combines with J gene TRBJ2-7, with TRBD1 as a possible D gene (6 bases). The CDR3 has 16 amino acids. V was pared by 4 bases and J by 0 bases, with 16 bases between. Germline loops: CDR1 MDHEN, CDR2 SYDVKM. DNA for the CDR3: TGTGCCAGCAGTTCCCCGGGACAAATAAGCTCCTACGAGCAGTACTTC. Protein: CASSSPGQISSYEQYF.

The chain's CDR3 is CASSRGSETQYF. The CDR3 nucleotides read TGTGCCAGCAGCAGGGGGTCAGAGACCCAGTACTTC. The chain carries TRBV9 and TRBJ2-5; TRBD1 is a possible D gene (6 bases). V lost 4 bases, J lost 4 bases, and 8 bases lay in between. The CDR3 consists of 12 residues. Germline lookup yields CDR1 SGDLS and CDR2 YYNGEE.

The chain carries TRBV5-1 and TRBJ1-5; no clear D gene. Trimming took 0 bases from V and 6 from J, leaving 7 bases between them. In germline, CDR1 is SGHRS, CDR2 YFSETQ. CDR3 size: 13 residues. CDR3 DNA sequence: TGCGCCAGCAGCTTGGACCCCGCTCAGCCCCAGCATTTT. It translates to CASSLDPAQPQHF.